This is a list of T cell receptor beta chains from one sample in a study of OX40 agonist ivuxolimab in advanced cancers. Method: immunoSEQ multiplex PCR; TCRdb's copy keeps in-frame clones and lacks some. The sample consists of tens of thousands of clones, about 80% of them appearing once. Sample: CD4+ or CD8+ T cells sorted from blood, taken in a trial of the OX40 agonist ivuxolimab. The receptors derive from an adult with an advanced solid tumor such as melanoma, head and neck, liver or kidney cancer. Both conserved end residues are trimmed from each CDR3.

J	V	CDR3
TRBJ2-3	TRBV9	ASSVAWGRSTDTQY
TRBJ2-7	TRBV4-1	ASSQVGADEQY
TRBJ2-5	TRBV4-1	ASSQVGVQETQY
TRBJ1-5	TRBV19	ASSHPVPDQPQH
TRBJ1-1	TRBV5-1	ASSQQEGDNTEAF
TRBJ2-5	TRBV25-1	ASSEQWETQY
TRBJ2-2	TRBV2	ASLTTTPGELF
TRBJ2-3	TRBV7-3	ASSFPGEITDTQY
TRBJ2-1	TRBV27	ASSLGNNEQF
TRBJ2-5	TRBV25-1	ASSFAGRRSQY
TRBJ2-5	TRBV4-3	ASSQGTGETQY
TRBJ2-7	TRBV4-1	ASSQEGQGAPEQY
TRBJ1-1	TRBV7-9	ASRDAGIEAEAF
TRBJ2-7	TRBV4-2	ASSLASGSEQY
TRBJ2-3	TRBV19	ASSVTGGADTQY
TRBJ1-2	TRBV7-2	ASSLEGKDGYT
TRBJ2-7	TRBV27	ATSGTTTYEQY
TRBJ1-1	TRBV27	ASSSWDMGAKAF
TRBJ2-3	TRBV13	AIRGTDTQY
TRBJ1-5	TRBV7-2	ASTPYQAQPQH
TRBJ2-7	TRBV7-2	ASLPGGEVYEQY
TRBJ2-7	TRBV11-2	ASSQRLVGGNEQY
TRBJ2-3	TRBV28	ASAQWTSSVYTQY
TRBJ1-2	TRBV27	ASSLGGYSYGYT
TRBJ2-1	TRBV10-1	ASSESRARQF
TRBJ2-7	TRBV5-3	ASSSGENEQY
TRBJ2-2	TRBV9	ASNPTGSNGELF
TRBJ2-3	TRBV7-8	ASGGRTDTQY
TRBJ2-5	TRBV15	ATSDRDRGRETQY